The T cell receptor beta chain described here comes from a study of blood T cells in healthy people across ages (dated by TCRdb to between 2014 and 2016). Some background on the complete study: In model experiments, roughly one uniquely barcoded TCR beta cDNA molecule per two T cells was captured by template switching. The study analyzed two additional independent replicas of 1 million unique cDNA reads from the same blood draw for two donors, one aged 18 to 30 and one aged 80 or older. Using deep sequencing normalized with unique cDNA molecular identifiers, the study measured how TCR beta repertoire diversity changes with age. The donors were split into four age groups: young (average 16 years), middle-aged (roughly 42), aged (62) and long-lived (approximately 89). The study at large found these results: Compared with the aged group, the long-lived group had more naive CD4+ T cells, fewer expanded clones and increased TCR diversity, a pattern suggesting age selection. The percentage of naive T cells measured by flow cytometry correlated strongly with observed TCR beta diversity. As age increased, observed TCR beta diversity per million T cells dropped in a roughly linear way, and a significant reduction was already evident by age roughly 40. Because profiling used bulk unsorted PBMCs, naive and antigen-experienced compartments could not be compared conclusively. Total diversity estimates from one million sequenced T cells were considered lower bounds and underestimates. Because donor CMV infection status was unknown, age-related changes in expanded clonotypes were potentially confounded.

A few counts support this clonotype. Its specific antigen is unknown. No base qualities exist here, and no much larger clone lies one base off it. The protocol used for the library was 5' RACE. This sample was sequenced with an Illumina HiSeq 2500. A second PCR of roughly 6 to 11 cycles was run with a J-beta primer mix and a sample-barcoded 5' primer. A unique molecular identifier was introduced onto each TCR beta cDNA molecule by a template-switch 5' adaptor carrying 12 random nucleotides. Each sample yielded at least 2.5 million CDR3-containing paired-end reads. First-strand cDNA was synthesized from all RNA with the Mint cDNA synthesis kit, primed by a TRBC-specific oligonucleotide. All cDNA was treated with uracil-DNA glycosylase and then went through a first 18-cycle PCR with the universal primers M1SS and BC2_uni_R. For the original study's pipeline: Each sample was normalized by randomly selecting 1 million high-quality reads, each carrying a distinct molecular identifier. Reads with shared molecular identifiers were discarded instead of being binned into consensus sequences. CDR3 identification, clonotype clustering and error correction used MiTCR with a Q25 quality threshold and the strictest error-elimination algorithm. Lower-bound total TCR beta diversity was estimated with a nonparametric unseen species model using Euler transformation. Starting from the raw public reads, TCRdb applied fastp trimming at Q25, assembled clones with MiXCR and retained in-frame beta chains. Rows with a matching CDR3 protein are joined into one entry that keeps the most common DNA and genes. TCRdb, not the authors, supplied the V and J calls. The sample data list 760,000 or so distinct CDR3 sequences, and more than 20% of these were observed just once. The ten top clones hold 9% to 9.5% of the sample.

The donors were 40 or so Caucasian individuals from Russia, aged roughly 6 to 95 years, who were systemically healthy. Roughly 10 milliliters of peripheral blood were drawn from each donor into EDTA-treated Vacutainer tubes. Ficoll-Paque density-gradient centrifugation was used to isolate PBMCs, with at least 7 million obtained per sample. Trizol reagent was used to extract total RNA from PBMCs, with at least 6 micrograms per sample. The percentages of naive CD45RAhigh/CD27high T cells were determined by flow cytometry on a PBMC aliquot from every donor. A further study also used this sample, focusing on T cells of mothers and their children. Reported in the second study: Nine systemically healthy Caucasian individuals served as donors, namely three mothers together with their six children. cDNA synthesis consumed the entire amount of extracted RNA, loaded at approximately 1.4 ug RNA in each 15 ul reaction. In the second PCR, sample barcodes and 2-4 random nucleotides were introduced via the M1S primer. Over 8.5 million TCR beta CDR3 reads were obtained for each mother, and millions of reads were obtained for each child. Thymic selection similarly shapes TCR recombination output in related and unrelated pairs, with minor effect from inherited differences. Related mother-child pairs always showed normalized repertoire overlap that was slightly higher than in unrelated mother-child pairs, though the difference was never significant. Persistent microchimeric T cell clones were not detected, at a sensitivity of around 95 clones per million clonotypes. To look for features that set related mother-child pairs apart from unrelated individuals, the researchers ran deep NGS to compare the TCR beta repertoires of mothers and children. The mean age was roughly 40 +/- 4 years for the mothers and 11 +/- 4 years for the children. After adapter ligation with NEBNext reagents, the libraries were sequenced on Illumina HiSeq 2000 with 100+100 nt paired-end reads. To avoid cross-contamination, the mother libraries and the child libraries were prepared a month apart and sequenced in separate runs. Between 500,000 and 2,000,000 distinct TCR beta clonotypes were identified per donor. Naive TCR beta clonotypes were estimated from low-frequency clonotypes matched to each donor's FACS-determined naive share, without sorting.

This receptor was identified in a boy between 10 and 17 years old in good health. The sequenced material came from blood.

The CDR3 is CAAGRFVLFQETQYF. The DNA sequence reads TGTGCCGCTGGGCGCTTTGTCCTATTCCAAGAGACCCAGTACTTC. Recombination linked TRBV6-1 to TRBJ2-1; the D gene lacks a confident call. The J call is in doubt because the DNA end fits TRBJ2-5 better. From the cysteine up to the phenylalanine, the CDR3 has a length of 15 residues. The retained sequence is limited to the CDR3, 45 bases, with the frame set at the first base. Per the germline V gene, MNHNS is the CDR1 and SASEGT is the CDR2.